This T cell receptor (beta chain) was sequenced for a study of CD4 T cells in relation to SARS-CoV-2 and coronaviruses. Measured with immunoSEQ multiplex PCR; TCRdb has only the in-frame clones, and not every one. The top ten hold 3.5% to 5% of the sample, which has about 37,000 clones, approximately 86% seen once. Study results and limitations: Crossreactive clones expanded significantly less to SARS-CoV-2 than monoreactive clones.

A remark on this clone: Antigen specificity is unknown.

Sequences were obtained from naive CD4+ T cells from PBMCs, cultured in vitro. Subset indicated: naive CD4+ T cells isolated by negative enrichment. This clonotype was sampled from an adult with COVID-19.

CDR3 coding DNA: TGCGCCAGCAGCCATAATTCCGGGTCTTATAATTCACCCCTCCACTTT. Translating it yields CASSHNSGSYNSPLHF. The rearrangement links TRBV4-1 to TRBJ1-6; D uncertain. Looked up from germline, CDR1 is MGHRA and CDR2 is YSYEKL. CDR3 size: 16 residues. V lost 3 bases and J 4 bases, leaving 13 bases between the germline ends.